These T cell receptor beta chains were read from a single sample in a study of blood T cell repertoires in COVID-19. Assay: immunoSEQ multiplex PCR; the TCRdb copy retains only in-frame clones and omits some. The sample includes 100,000 to 120,000 clones, approximately 72% seen only once; the top ten take 15% to 20%. The specimen was peripheral blood. All receptors come from an older woman with acute or convalescent COVID-19. Each CDR3 is given with its conserved first and last residue. The D gene is left open where the match is weak. For some rows the clone size is stated as once, few or many, or as a class when expanded; others skip it.

J: TRBJ2-5
size: .
D: TRBD1
V: TRBV24-1
CDR3: CATSDSVTGGMETQYF
DNA: TGTGCCACCAGTGATTCGGTGACAGGGGGCATGGAGACCCAGTACTTC

J: TRBJ2-7
size: .
D: TRBD1
V: TRBV30
CDR3: CACDRGYEQYF
DNA: TGTGCCTGCGACAGGGGATACGAGCAGTACTTC

J: TRBJ1-4
size: .
D: TRBD1
V: TRBV9
CDR3: CASSPRTGTANEKLFF
DNA: TGTGCCAGCAGCCCGCGGACTGGGACAGCGAATGAAAAACTGTTTTTT

J: TRBJ2-5
size: .
D: TRBD2
V: TRBV24-1
CDR3: CATRAGEQETQYF
DNA: TGTGCCACCAGAGCGGGGGAGCAAGAGACCCAGTACTTC

J: TRBJ1-1
size: .
D: .
V: TRBV19
CDR3: CASSIGRFFTEAFF
DNA: TGTGCCAGTAGTATTGGCAGGTTCTTCACTGAAGCTTTCTTT

J: TRBJ1-1
size: few
D: .
V: TRBV10-3
CDR3: CAVGGGGLTEAFF
DNA: TGTGCCGTAGGAGGCGGAGGTCTCACTGAAGCTTTCTTT

J: TRBJ1-3
size: .
D: TRBD1
V: TRBV7-9
CDR3: CASSPRGSNTIYF
DNA: TGTGCCAGCAGCCCCAGGGGGTCAAACACCATATATTTT

J: TRBJ1-1
size: few
D: .
V: TRBV5-1
CDR3: CASSLAGTRDAFF
DNA: TGCGCCAGCAGCCTTGCCGGGACAAGAGACGCTTTCTTT

J: TRBJ1-2
size: .
D: .
V: TRBV5-8
CDR3: CASSLGRGAYGYTF
DNA: TGTGCCAGCAGCCTTGGACGTGGGGCGTATGGCTACACCTTC

J: TRBJ1-2
size: .
D: TRBD1
V: TRBV5-1
CDR3: CASSLGTGPNYGYTF
DNA: TGCGCCAGCAGCTTGGGGACAGGGCCCAACTATGGCTACACCTTC

J: TRBJ1-5
size: .
D: TRBD1
V: TRBV19
CDR3: CASRNGQGTGQPQHF
DNA: TGTGCCAGTAGGAACGGACAGGGTACGGGTCAGCCCCAGCATTTT

J: TRBJ2-7
size: many
D: TRBD2
V: TRBV27
CDR3: CASSQLPGTSGGANEQYF
DNA: TGTGCCAGCAGTCAGCTCCCGGGGACTAGCGGGGGGGCGAACGAGCAGTACTTC

J: TRBJ2-3
size: .
D: .
V: TRBV5-1
CDR3: CASSVTGTDTQYF
DNA: TGCGCCAGCAGCGTAACCGGGACAGATACGCAGTATTTT

J: TRBJ2-7
size: .
D: TRBD1
V: TRBV9
CDR3: CASSVGTGGFYEQYF
DNA: TGTGCCAGCAGCGTAGGGACAGGGGGCTTTTACGAGCAGTACTTC

J: TRBJ2-3
size: .
D: .
V: TRBV6-5
CDR3: CASSYRGASTDTQYF
DNA: TGTGCCAGCAGTTACCGCGGTGCTAGCACAGATACGCAGTATTTT

J: TRBJ1-3
size: .
D: .
V: TRBV12-3/TRBV12-4
CDR3: CASSLGHTIYF
DNA: TGTGCCAGCAGTTTGGGGCACACCATATATTTT

J: TRBJ1-4
size: .
D: .
V: TRBV6-6
CDR3: CASSDRNNEKLFF
DNA: TGTGCCAGCAGTGACAGAAACAATGAAAAACTGTTTTTT

J: TRBJ2-3
size: .
D: TRBD2
V: TRBV3-1/TRBV3-2
CDR3: CASSQVSGGAGDTQYF
DNA: TGTGCCAGCAGCCAAGTCAGCGGGGGGGCCGGAGATACGCAGTATTTT

J: TRBJ2-5
size: .
D: TRBD1
V: TRBV10-3
CDR3: CATEGTGQETQYF
DNA: TGTGCCACCGAAGGGACAGGCCAAGAGACCCAGTACTTC

J: TRBJ2-7
size: .
D: .
V: TRBV6-5
CDR3: CATRTQTYEQYF
DNA: TGTGCCACCCGGACTCAGACCTACGAGCAGTACTTC

J: TRBJ2-5
size: few
D: .
V: TRBV19
CDR3: CASSGGETQYF
DNA: TGTGCCAGTAGTGGAGGAGAGACCCAGTACTTC

J: TRBJ1-3
size: .
D: TRBD1
V: TRBV7-8
CDR3: CASSPDRVHTIYF
DNA: TGTGCCAGCAGCCCGGACAGGGTACACACCATATATTTT

J: TRBJ1-2
size: .
D: .
V: TRBV5-1
CDR3: CASSRGGDYGYTF
DNA: TGCGCCAGCAGCAGGGGCGGGGACTATGGCTACACCTTC

J: TRBJ2-6
size: .
D: .
V: TRBV11-2
CDR3: CASSFLEAGGANVLTF
DNA: TGTGCCAGCAGCTTCCTCGAGGCCGGTGGGGCCAACGTCCTGACTTTC

J: TRBJ1-3
size: few
D: .
V: TRBV18
CDR3: CASQVLSLSSGNTIYF
DNA: TGTGCCAGCCAGGTGCTATCCCTGTCCTCTGGAAACACCATATATTTT

J: TRBJ2-1
size: .
D: .
V: TRBV29-1
CDR3: CSGVPGMEEQFF
DNA: TGCAGCGGCGTTCCCGGGATGGAGGAGCAGTTCTTC

J: TRBJ2-3
size: .
D: .
V: TRBV10-3
CDR3: CAIKGGDTDTQYF
DNA: TGTGCCATCAAGGGAGGAGACACAGATACGCAGTATTTT

J: TRBJ2-6
size: few
D: TRBD1
V: TRBV5-4
CDR3: CASSLDRGAGANVLTF
DNA: TGTGCCAGCAGCTTGGACAGGGGCGCTGGGGCCAACGTCCTGACTTTC

J: TRBJ2-4
size: .
D: .
V: TRBV2
CDR3: CASSAGEKNIQYF
DNA: TGTGCCAGCAGCGCCGGGGAGAAAAACATTCAGTACTTC

J: TRBJ2-3
size: .
D: .
V: TRBV12-3/TRBV12-4
CDR3: CASSPGGTQYF
DNA: TGTGCCAGCAGTCCCGGGGGAACGCAGTATTTT

J: TRBJ1-1
size: .
D: TRBD1
V: TRBV18
CDR3: CASSRGTGTGDLRTEAFF
DNA: TGTGCCAGCTCACGGGGTACCGGGACAGGGGACCTAAGGACTGAAGCTTTCTTT

J: TRBJ2-1
size: .
D: TRBD2
V: TRBV6-6
CDR3: CASSGLAGGEQFF
DNA: TGTGCCAGCAGCGGACTAGCGGGGGGTGAGCAGTTCTTC

J: TRBJ2-7
size: .
D: TRBD1
V: TRBV14
CDR3: CASSQRVPSDRGPFYEQYF
DNA: TGTGCCAGCAGCCAAAGAGTACCTTCAGACAGGGGGCCGTTCTACGAGCAGTACTTC

J: TRBJ1-6
size: .
D: TRBD1
V: TRBV7-8
CDR3: CASSQQGSYNSPLHF
DNA: TGTGCCAGCAGCCAACAGGGGTCCTATAATTCACCCCTCCACTTT

J: TRBJ2-5
size: .
D: .
V: TRBV23-1
CDR3: CASSPQGGRETQYF
DNA: TGCGCCAGCAGTCCCCAGGGAGGTAGAGAGACCCAGTACTTC

J: TRBJ2-6
size: .
D: .
V: TRBV27
CDR3: CASSSTADSLRSGANVLTF
DNA: TGTGCCAGCAGTTCCACGGCGGACAGCCTCCGCTCTGGGGCCAACGTCCTGACTTTC

J: TRBJ2-7
size: .
D: .
V: TRBV7-8
CDR3: CASSGAGYSYEQYF
DNA: TGTGCCAGCAGCGGGGCAGGGTACTCCTACGAGCAGTACTTC

J: TRBJ2-2
size: few
D: .
V: TRBV7-9
CDR3: CASSSPGTLPPGELFF
DNA: TGTGCCAGCAGCTCCCCCGGGACACTACCCCCCGGGGAGCTGTTTTTT

J: TRBJ1-2
size: .
D: .
V: TRBV5-1
CDR3: CASSLGGSGYTF
DNA: TGCGCCAGCAGCTTGGGAGGGTCTGGCTACACCTTC

J: TRBJ2-7
size: once
D: TRBD2
V: TRBV19
CDR3: CASSPLAGGPYEQYF
DNA: TGTGCCAGTAGTCCGCTCGCGGGGGGGCCCTACGAGCAGTACTTC

J: TRBJ2-5
size: .
D: TRBD2
V: TRBV30
CDR3: CAWSTGTRSETQYF
DNA: TGTGCCTGGAGTACCGGGACTAGATCGGAGACCCAGTACTTC

J: TRBJ2-3
size: .
D: .
V: TRBV5-4
CDR3: CASSFSGGAPSTQYF
DNA: TGTGCCAGCAGCTTCTCTGGGGGGGCCCCGTCTACGCAGTATTTT

J: TRBJ2-7
size: .
D: .
V: TRBV28
CDR3: CASSAVDRIYEQYF
DNA: TGTGCCAGCAGTGCCGTGGACAGAATTTACGAGCAGTACTTC